A selection of T cell receptor beta chains follows, all from one sample in a study of T cells in Graves' hyperthyroidism and ophthalmopathy. Via MiXCR, TCRdb re-called the multiplex PCR reads, giving one row per CDR3 protein. The repertoire holds roughly 420,000 distinct CDR3 sequences, with approximately 15% as singletons. The sequenced sample consisted of blood. The receptors stem from a woman between 18 and 29 years old with Graves' hyperthyroidism. Each CDR3 is given with its conserved first and last residue. The order of the fields is D gene, V gene, J gene, clone size, CDR3 DNA, CDR3 protein. D genes are given only for firm matches. Some rows mark clone size as missing; the rest say once, few, many or name a class of expanded clone.

d_gene: TRBD1; v_gene: TRBV10-3; j_gene: TRBJ1-2; abundance: many; CDR3nt: TGTGCCATCAGTGGGGACAGCGGGCCGATTGGCTACACCTTC; CDR3aa: CAISGDSGPIGYTF
d_gene: NA; v_gene: TRBV20-1; j_gene: TRBJ1-5; abundance: NA; CDR3nt: TGCAGTGCTAGGCCGGGGGGCTCGTCGAGGGATCAGCCCCAGCATTTT; CDR3aa: CSARPGGSSRDQPQHF
d_gene: NA; v_gene: TRBV4-1; j_gene: TRBJ1-2; abundance: NA; CDR3nt: TGCGCCAGCAGCCAAGATGGTCGGGGGCTGGACTGTGGCTACACCTTC; CDR3aa: CASSQDGRGLDCGYTF
d_gene: NA; v_gene: TRBV25-1; j_gene: TRBJ2-1; abundance: NA; CDR3nt: TGTGCCAGCAGTGAAGCTGGGAGTGAGCAGTTCTTC; CDR3aa: CASSEAGSEQFF
d_gene: NA; v_gene: TRBV3-1; j_gene: TRBJ1-1; abundance: many; CDR3nt: TGTGCCAGCAGCCATGCCCTGAGGGCTGAAGCTTTCTTT; CDR3aa: CASSHALRAEAFF
d_gene: NA; v_gene: TRBV6-2/TRBV6-3; j_gene: TRBJ2-7; abundance: many; CDR3nt: TGTGCCAGCAGGCTTTCGGGGGGCTCAACCTACGAGCAGTACTTC; CDR3aa: CASRLSGGSTYEQYF
d_gene: NA; v_gene: TRBV28; j_gene: TRBJ2-2; abundance: many; CDR3nt: TGTGCCATCCTAAGCGGAACCGGGGAGCTGTTTTTT; CDR3aa: CAILSGTGELFF
d_gene: TRBD2; v_gene: TRBV6-1; j_gene: TRBJ2-4; abundance: NA; CDR3nt: TGTGCCAGCAGTGGACTAGCGGGGGCCGTAATAGCCAAAAACATTCAGTACTTC; CDR3aa: CASSGLAGAVIAKNIQYF
d_gene: TRBD2; v_gene: TRBV19; j_gene: TRBJ2-2; abundance: NA; CDR3nt: TGTGCCAGTAGTGCCCTAGCCGGGGGGGCCACCGGGGAGCTGTTTTTT; CDR3aa: CASSALAGGATGELFF
d_gene: TRBD2; v_gene: TRBV10-3; j_gene: TRBJ2-1; abundance: many; CDR3nt: TGTGCCATCAATCCGGGACTAGCGTCCTACAATGAGCAGTTCTTC; CDR3aa: CAINPGLASYNEQFF
d_gene: NA; v_gene: TRBV3-1; j_gene: TRBJ1-6; abundance: few; CDR3nt: TGTGCCAGCAGCCAGTCCCGCTATAATTCACCCCTCCACTTT; CDR3aa: CASSQSRYNSPLHF
d_gene: NA; v_gene: TRBV12-3/TRBV12-4; j_gene: TRBJ2-1; abundance: NA; CDR3nt: TGTGCCAGCAGTTCGCGGCCCCCTTTGAAATACAATGAGCAGTTCTTC; CDR3aa: CASSSRPPLKYNEQFF
d_gene: NA; v_gene: TRBV27; j_gene: TRBJ2-1; abundance: few; CDR3nt: TGTACCAGCATCCCCCGCACCTCTTTGTCCTACAATGAGCAGTTCTTC; CDR3aa: CTSIPRTSLSYNEQFF
d_gene: NA; v_gene: TRBV6-1; j_gene: TRBJ1-2; abundance: NA; CDR3nt: TGTGCCAGCAGTCAACCGGGGAGGGCCCTCCAGGGCTACACCTTC; CDR3aa: CASSQPGRALQGYTF
d_gene: NA; v_gene: TRBV29-1; j_gene: TRBJ1-1; abundance: many; CDR3nt: TGCAGCGTTGAAACCGCAAAAGGGGGTATGAACACTGAAGCTTTCTTT; CDR3aa: CSVETAKGGMNTEAFF
d_gene: TRBD2; v_gene: TRBV7-2; j_gene: TRBJ2-3; abundance: many; CDR3nt: TGTGCCAGCAGCCCCGGGAGGGGGAGCACAGATACGCAGTATTTT; CDR3aa: CASSPGRGSTDTQYF
d_gene: NA; v_gene: TRBV2; j_gene: TRBJ2-5; abundance: NA; CDR3nt: TGTGCCAGCAGGGGGCTTTTGCCACAGTACCAGGAGACCCAGTACTTC; CDR3aa: CASRGLLPQYQETQYF
d_gene: NA; v_gene: TRBV12-3/TRBV12-4; j_gene: TRBJ1-5; abundance: many; CDR3nt: TGTGCCAGCAGGAGCCGGGACGCGGGTGGGCAGCCCCAGCATTTT; CDR3aa: CASRSRDAGGQPQHF
d_gene: TRBD1; v_gene: TRBV4-2; j_gene: TRBJ1-1; abundance: few; CDR3nt: TGTGCCAGCAGCCCTACGGGACAGGGGGACACTGAAGCTTTCTTT; CDR3aa: CASSPTGQGDTEAFF
d_gene: NA; v_gene: TRBV4-2; j_gene: TRBJ1-2; abundance: many; CDR3nt: TGTGCCAGCAGCCTTTGGGCGCAGATACAGACCTCGGAGTTTAACTATGGCTACACCTTC; CDR3aa: CASSLWAQIQTSEFNYGYTF
d_gene: NA; v_gene: TRBV9; j_gene: TRBJ1-2; abundance: NA; CDR3nt: TGTGCCAGCAGCGTCTCGGCAGGGTATAACTATGGCTACACCTTC; CDR3aa: CASSVSAGYNYGYTF
d_gene: NA; v_gene: TRBV18; j_gene: TRBJ1-1; abundance: many; CDR3nt: TGTGCCAGCTCACCCCCCCAGGGAAAACAGAACACTGAAGCTTTCTTT; CDR3aa: CASSPPQGKQNTEAFF
d_gene: NA; v_gene: TRBV12-3/TRBV12-4; j_gene: TRBJ1-1; abundance: NA; CDR3nt: TGTGCCAGCAGTTTTGGTATGGCACCTTCCGTCACTGAAGCTTTCTTT; CDR3aa: CASSFGMAPSVTEAFF
d_gene: NA; v_gene: TRBV2; j_gene: TRBJ2-3; abundance: many; CDR3nt: TGTGCCAGCAGTGAAAAAGTGTGGGGCCGCACAGATACGCAGTATTTT; CDR3aa: CASSEKVWGRTDTQYF
d_gene: TRBD1; v_gene: TRBV5-1; j_gene: TRBJ1-2; abundance: NA; CDR3nt: TGCGCCAGCAGCTTGGATGGGACAGGGGAAGGCTACACCTTC; CDR3aa: CASSLDGTGEGYTF
d_gene: NA; v_gene: TRBV6-5; j_gene: TRBJ2-1; abundance: few; CDR3nt: TGTGCCAGCAGTTACGGGACTTCCTACAATGAGCAGTTCTTC; CDR3aa: CASSYGTSYNEQFF
d_gene: NA; v_gene: TRBV12-3/TRBV12-4; j_gene: TRBJ1-1; abundance: NA; CDR3nt: TGTGCCAGCACACCAAGCCAGAACACTGAAGCTTTCTTT; CDR3aa: CASTPSQNTEAFF
d_gene: TRBD1; v_gene: TRBV15; j_gene: TRBJ2-7; abundance: NA; CDR3nt: TGTGCCACCAGCGCGGACAGGACCCCAATCGCCTCCTACGAGCAGTACTTC; CDR3aa: CATSADRTPIASYEQYF
d_gene: TRBD2; v_gene: TRBV12-3/TRBV12-4; j_gene: TRBJ2-7; abundance: many; CDR3nt: TGTGCCAGCAGTGTTACCGGGACTAGTCGCGAGCAGTACTTC; CDR3aa: CASSVTGTSREQYF
d_gene: NA; v_gene: TRBV2; j_gene: TRBJ1-2; abundance: many; CDR3nt: TGTGCCAGCAGTCAAGAGGGACAAATAGCTAACTATGGCTACACCTTC; CDR3aa: CASSQEGQIANYGYTF
d_gene: NA; v_gene: TRBV19; j_gene: TRBJ1-1; abundance: many; CDR3nt: TGTGCCGCCGACGGAGGACCGAACACTGAAGCTTTCTTT; CDR3aa: CAADGGPNTEAFF
d_gene: TRBD2; v_gene: TRBV20-1; j_gene: TRBJ2-3; abundance: NA; CDR3nt: TGCAGTGCGTCGACAGGGCCGGGACTAGCGGGGGGCGCAGATACGCAGTATTTT; CDR3aa: CSASTGPGLAGGADTQYF
d_gene: NA; v_gene: TRBV6-2/TRBV6-3; j_gene: TRBJ2-1; abundance: many; CDR3nt: TGTGCCAGCAGTTACGTAACTAGCCGGGTGAGCTCCTACAATGAGCAGTTCTTC; CDR3aa: CASSYVTSRVSSYNEQFF
d_gene: NA; v_gene: TRBV13; j_gene: TRBJ1-1; abundance: NA; CDR3nt: TGTGCCAGCAGGGAAAATCTTGTTACTGAAGCTTTCTTT; CDR3aa: CASRENLVTEAFF
d_gene: NA; v_gene: TRBV7-8; j_gene: TRBJ1-1; abundance: many; CDR3nt: TGTGCCAGCAGCTTGGCTATGCCGTTGAACACTGAAGCTTTCTTT; CDR3aa: CASSLAMPLNTEAFF
d_gene: TRBD1; v_gene: TRBV10-1; j_gene: TRBJ1-1; abundance: NA; CDR3nt: TGCGCCAGCATGAAGACAGGGACGACTGAAGCTTTCTTT; CDR3aa: CASMKTGTTEAFF
d_gene: NA; v_gene: TRBV4-3; j_gene: TRBJ2-7; abundance: many; CDR3nt: TGCGCCAGCAGCCAAGAAGCGGGTAGGTCCTACGAGCAGTACTTC; CDR3aa: CASSQEAGRSYEQYF
d_gene: NA; v_gene: TRBV6-5; j_gene: TRBJ2-5; abundance: many; CDR3nt: TGTGCCAGCAGTTACCCCAAGAAAGATGCCCAAGAGACCCAGTACTTC; CDR3aa: CASSYPKKDAQETQYF
d_gene: TRBD1; v_gene: TRBV20-1; j_gene: TRBJ1-5; abundance: NA; CDR3nt: TGCAGTGCTAGCCTCGACAGGGGTTATCAGCCCCAGCATTTT; CDR3aa: CSASLDRGYQPQHF
d_gene: NA; v_gene: TRBV6-2/TRBV6-3; j_gene: TRBJ1-2; abundance: NA; CDR3nt: TGTGCCAGCAGTTACGACTATGGCTACACCTTC; CDR3aa: CASSYDYGYTF
d_gene: TRBD2; v_gene: TRBV2; j_gene: TRBJ2-2; abundance: many; CDR3nt: TGTGCCAGCAGGGGACTAGCGGGGACCGGGGAGCTGTTTTTT; CDR3aa: CASRGLAGTGELFF
d_gene: NA; v_gene: TRBV11-3; j_gene: TRBJ2-1; abundance: once; CDR3nt: TGTGCCAGCAGCTTAGGGAGATCCTCCAATGAGCAGTTCTTC; CDR3aa: CASSLGRSSNEQFF
d_gene: NA; v_gene: TRBV20-1; j_gene: TRBJ2-3; abundance: many; CDR3nt: TGCAGTGCTAGAGACTACAGGACTAGCACAGATACGCAGTATTTT; CDR3aa: CSARDYRTSTDTQYF
d_gene: TRBD2; v_gene: TRBV11-2; j_gene: TRBJ2-2; abundance: NA; CDR3nt: TGTGCCAGCAGCTTAAGGGTAGCGGGGAACACCGGGGAGCTGTTTTTT; CDR3aa: CASSLRVAGNTGELFF
d_gene: NA; v_gene: TRBV28; j_gene: TRBJ1-1; abundance: many; CDR3nt: TGTGCCAGCAGATCTAACCCGGGACTCCGATACACTGAAGCTTTCTTT; CDR3aa: CASRSNPGLRYTEAFF
d_gene: TRBD1; v_gene: TRBV20-1; j_gene: TRBJ2-7; abundance: NA; CDR3nt: TGCAGTGCTAGAGATGGTGGGACAGGGGATTACGAGCAGTACTTC; CDR3aa: CSARDGGTGDYEQYF
d_gene: TRBD2; v_gene: TRBV20-1; j_gene: TRBJ2-2; abundance: many; CDR3nt: TGCAGTGCTAGCGGGACTAGCGGGGGGGCTCTAGACACCGGGGAGCTGTTTTTT; CDR3aa: CSASGTSGGALDTGELFF
d_gene: NA; v_gene: TRBV7-8; j_gene: TRBJ1-2; abundance: NA; CDR3nt: TGTGCCAGCAGCGCATACCGGGACACCTCTAACTATGGCTACACCTTC; CDR3aa: CASSAYRDTSNYGYTF
d_gene: NA; v_gene: TRBV10-3; j_gene: TRBJ2-7; abundance: many; CDR3nt: TGTGCCATCAGTGACAACGCATACGAGCAGTACTTC; CDR3aa: CAISDNAYEQYF
d_gene: NA; v_gene: TRBV27; j_gene: TRBJ1-2; abundance: many; CDR3nt: TGTGCCAGCAGGCCCCTCGAGGGTCCGGCTAACTATGGCTACACCTTC; CDR3aa: CASRPLEGPANYGYTF
d_gene: NA; v_gene: TRBV4-3; j_gene: TRBJ2-3; abundance: NA; CDR3nt: TGCGCCAGCAGCCAAGATTGGGACTGGAGCACAGATACGCAGTATTTT; CDR3aa: CASSQDWDWSTDTQYF
d_gene: NA; v_gene: TRBV7-3; j_gene: TRBJ1-2; abundance: few; CDR3nt: TGTGCCAGCAGCTTAAATCCAGGGGCGATCTATGGCTACACCTTC; CDR3aa: CASSLNPGAIYGYTF
d_gene: TRBD1; v_gene: TRBV7-6; j_gene: TRBJ2-5; abundance: NA; CDR3nt: TGTGCCAGCAGCCAGGGACAGGGGGTAGGGGAGACCCAGTACTTC; CDR3aa: CASSQGQGVGETQYF
d_gene: NA; v_gene: TRBV27; j_gene: TRBJ1-1; abundance: many; CDR3nt: TGTGCCAGCAGTTTAGCAGCGAACACTGAAGCTTTCTTT; CDR3aa: CASSLAANTEAFF
d_gene: NA; v_gene: TRBV5-8; j_gene: TRBJ1-1; abundance: many; CDR3nt: TGTGCCAGCAGCTTCCATTCTGGGGACACTGAAGCTTTCTTT; CDR3aa: CASSFHSGDTEAFF